The rows below give T cell receptor beta chains drawn from one sample of a study of response to subunit inactivated influenza vaccine. Each CDR3 protein is one row after TCRdb ran MiXCR on the RT-PCR reads. The sample has 550,000 to 650,000 distinct CDR3 sequences, 10% to 15% seen once; the top ten hold roughly a tenth. The sample in question was PBMCs from blood, obtained on the day of vaccination. These receptors originate from a man aged 45-60 years who received an inactivated influenza vaccine. CDR3s include the opening cysteine and the closing phenylalanine or tryptophan. Fields, in order: J gene, D gene, V gene, clone size, CDR3 protein, CDR3 DNA. D genes are given only for firm matches. Clone size is stated in some rows and not others, as once, few, many or a class when expanded.

j_call: TRBJ2-3; d_call: .; v_call: TRBV7-9; clone_size: few; cdr3_aa: CASSKDSVDTQYF; cdr3_nt: TGTGCCAGCAGTAAGGACAGCGTTGATACGCAGTATTTT
j_call: TRBJ1-6; d_call: .; v_call: TRBV10-3; clone_size: few; cdr3_aa: CAISESEGSPLHF; cdr3_nt: TGTGCCATCAGTGAGTCGGAGGGTTCACCCCTCCACTTT
j_call: TRBJ2-3; d_call: .; v_call: TRBV29-1; clone_size: .; cdr3_aa: CSVRGWRGRATDTQYF; cdr3_nt: TGCAGCGTTCGAGGGTGGCGGGGGCGGGCCACAGATACGCAGTATTTT
j_call: TRBJ1-2; d_call: .; v_call: TRBV3-1; clone_size: many; cdr3_aa: CASSQVLATGTANYGYTF; cdr3_nt: TGTGCCAGCAGCCAAGTCCTAGCAACCGGGACGGCAAACTATGGCTACACCTTC
j_call: TRBJ1-1; d_call: TRBD1; v_call: TRBV25-1; clone_size: few; cdr3_aa: CASSDTQGGEAFF; cdr3_nt: TGTGCCAGCAGTGATACCCAGGGGGGTGAAGCTTTCTTT
j_call: TRBJ2-3; d_call: TRBD2; v_call: TRBV2; clone_size: many; cdr3_aa: CASSPLGLAGTDTQYF; cdr3_nt: TGTGCCAGCAGCCCCCTAGGACTAGCGGGTACAGATACGCAGTATTTT
j_call: TRBJ2-7; d_call: TRBD2; v_call: TRBV7-8; clone_size: .; cdr3_aa: CASSLGTSVEQYF; cdr3_nt: TGTGCCAGCAGCTTAGGGACTAGCGTCGAGCAGTACTTC
j_call: TRBJ2-1; d_call: TRBD2; v_call: TRBV19; clone_size: few; cdr3_aa: CASSILVASGIYEQFF; cdr3_nt: TGTGCCAGTAGTATCTTAGTGGCTAGCGGGATTTATGAGCAGTTCTTC
j_call: TRBJ2-1; d_call: .; v_call: TRBV20-1; clone_size: few; cdr3_aa: CSAAREYYNEQFF; cdr3_nt: TGCAGTGCGGCTCGGGAGTACTACAATGAGCAGTTCTTC
j_call: TRBJ2-1; d_call: .; v_call: TRBV20-1; clone_size: .; cdr3_aa: CSAFTRGNNEQFF; cdr3_nt: TGCAGTGCTTTTACTAGAGGCAACAATGAGCAGTTCTTC
j_call: TRBJ2-3; d_call: .; v_call: TRBV12-5; clone_size: .; cdr3_aa: CASAISADTQYF; cdr3_nt: TGTGCTAGTGCCATAAGTGCAGATACGCAGTATTTT
j_call: TRBJ2-3; d_call: .; v_call: TRBV11-3; clone_size: many; cdr3_aa: CASSQGSAADTQYF; cdr3_nt: TGTGCCAGCAGTCAGGGCTCTGCCGCAGATACGCAGTATTTT
j_call: TRBJ2-3; d_call: .; v_call: TRBV10-3; clone_size: few; cdr3_aa: CAISERAVSTDTQYF; cdr3_nt: TGTGCCATCAGTGAGAGAGCGGTTAGCACAGATACGCAGTATTTT
j_call: TRBJ2-6; d_call: .; v_call: TRBV11-1; clone_size: .; cdr3_aa: CASSLVRGSLSGANVLTF; cdr3_nt: TGTGCCAGCAGCTTAGTCAGGGGTTCCCTCTCTGGGGCCAACGTCCTGACTTTC
j_call: TRBJ2-1; d_call: TRBD2; v_call: TRBV24-1; clone_size: .; cdr3_aa: CATSDSGTTNEQFF; cdr3_nt: TGTGCCACCAGTGATTCCGGGACTACTAATGAGCAGTTCTTC
j_call: TRBJ2-7; d_call: TRBD2; v_call: TRBV11-2; clone_size: few; cdr3_aa: CASSPTWGLAGTSIYQQYF; cdr3_nt: TGTGCCAGCAGTCCTACATGGGGACTAGCGGGAACAAGTATCTACCAGCAGTACTTC
j_call: TRBJ2-5; d_call: .; v_call: TRBV18; clone_size: .; cdr3_aa: CASSPTRSQETQYF; cdr3_nt: TGTGCCAGCTCACCAACGCGTTCCCAAGAGACCCAGTACTTC
j_call: TRBJ2-3; d_call: .; v_call: TRBV7-8; clone_size: many; cdr3_aa: CASSLFSGSGSTDTQYF; cdr3_nt: TGTGCCAGCAGCTTATTTTCGGGGAGCGGAAGCACAGATACGCAGTATTTT
j_call: TRBJ2-1; d_call: .; v_call: TRBV7-2; clone_size: few; cdr3_aa: CASSLRTQRNEQFF; cdr3_nt: TGTGCCAGCAGCTTAAGGACCCAGCGGAATGAGCAGTTCTTC
j_call: TRBJ1-1; d_call: .; v_call: TRBV12-3/TRBV12-4; clone_size: .; cdr3_aa: CASSFPLGEAFF; cdr3_nt: TGTGCCAGCAGTTTTCCCCTGGGAGAAGCTTTCTTT
j_call: TRBJ2-1; d_call: .; v_call: TRBV6-2/TRBV6-3; clone_size: .; cdr3_aa: CASSYSTSSYTYNEQFF; cdr3_nt: TGTGCCAGCAGTTACTCCACCTCTAGTTACACCTACAATGAGCAGTTCTTC
j_call: TRBJ1-1; d_call: TRBD1; v_call: TRBV5-5; clone_size: many; cdr3_aa: CASSLGQGLPEAFF; cdr3_nt: TGTGCCAGCAGCTTAGGACAGGGTCTCCCTGAAGCTTTCTTT
j_call: TRBJ1-5; d_call: .; v_call: TRBV12-3/TRBV12-4; clone_size: .; cdr3_aa: CASSLEGIMVPQHF; cdr3_nt: TGTGCCAGCAGTTTAGAGGGAATTATGGTGCCCCAGCATTTT
j_call: TRBJ2-7; d_call: TRBD2; v_call: TRBV7-2; clone_size: .; cdr3_aa: CASSLVWASGKNEQYF; cdr3_nt: TGTGCCAGCAGCTTAGTATGGGCTAGCGGGAAGAACGAGCAGTACTTC
j_call: TRBJ2-1; d_call: TRBD2; v_call: TRBV4-3; clone_size: many; cdr3_aa: CASSRASGRDEQFF; cdr3_nt: TGCGCCAGCAGTCGCGCCAGCGGGAGGGATGAGCAGTTCTTC
j_call: TRBJ2-1; d_call: TRBD2; v_call: TRBV27; clone_size: once; cdr3_aa: CASSLSLAGGGNEQFF; cdr3_nt: TGTGCCAGCAGTTTATCTCTAGCGGGAGGAGGCAATGAGCAGTTCTTC
j_call: TRBJ1-6; d_call: .; v_call: TRBV5-6; clone_size: few; cdr3_aa: CASSRTQGRDSPLHF; cdr3_nt: TGTGCCAGCAGCAGAACCCAGGGGAGGGATTCACCCCTCCACTTT
j_call: TRBJ2-3; d_call: TRBD1; v_call: TRBV24-1; clone_size: .; cdr3_aa: CATSDGTGTGFTDTQYF; cdr3_nt: TGTGCCACCAGTGATGGGACCGGGACAGGGTTTACAGATACGCAGTATTTT
j_call: TRBJ2-2; d_call: .; v_call: TRBV4-3; clone_size: few; cdr3_aa: CASSQDTARGYELFF; cdr3_nt: TGCGCCAGCAGCCAAGATACTGCTCGGGGGTATGAGCTGTTTTTT
j_call: TRBJ2-1; d_call: TRBD2; v_call: TRBV20-1; clone_size: many; cdr3_aa: CSADGLEGAYNEQFF; cdr3_nt: TGCAGTGCCGACGGACTAGAAGGGGCCTACAATGAGCAGTTCTTC
j_call: TRBJ2-1; d_call: TRBD1; v_call: TRBV4-3; clone_size: .; cdr3_aa: CASSQGGQDGEQFF; cdr3_nt: TGCGCCAGCAGCCAAGGCGGACAGGATGGTGAGCAGTTCTTC
j_call: TRBJ2-7; d_call: TRBD2; v_call: TRBV27; clone_size: .; cdr3_aa: CASSFPGGYEQYF; cdr3_nt: TGTGCCAGCAGTTTCCCGGGGGGATACGAGCAGTACTTC
j_call: TRBJ2-3; d_call: TRBD2; v_call: TRBV24-1; clone_size: few; cdr3_aa: CATSETRGGAADTQYF; cdr3_nt: TGTGCCACCAGTGAAACTCGCGGGGGGGCCGCAGATACGCAGTATTTT
j_call: TRBJ1-1; d_call: .; v_call: TRBV4-3; clone_size: .; cdr3_aa: CASSQNGGNTEAFF; cdr3_nt: TGCGCCAGCAGCCAAAACGGTGGGAACACTGAAGCTTTCTTT
j_call: TRBJ2-5; d_call: .; v_call: TRBV5-1; clone_size: .; cdr3_aa: CASSLGYETQYF; cdr3_nt: TGCGCCAGCAGCTTGGGGTACGAGACCCAGTACTTC
j_call: TRBJ2-2; d_call: TRBD2; v_call: TRBV14; clone_size: .; cdr3_aa: CASSQARRLAGTPNTGELFF; cdr3_nt: TGTGCCAGCAGCCAAGCTCGGCGACTAGCGGGAACACCGAACACCGGGGAGCTGTTTTTT
j_call: TRBJ2-5; d_call: .; v_call: TRBV11-2; clone_size: .; cdr3_aa: CASNMMGEETQYF; cdr3_nt: TGTGCCAGCAACATGATGGGGGAAGAGACCCAGTACTTC
j_call: TRBJ1-1; d_call: .; v_call: TRBV27; clone_size: .; cdr3_aa: CASSFLGANTEAFF; cdr3_nt: TGTGCCAGCAGTTTTCTGGGGGCGAACACTGAAGCTTTCTTT
j_call: TRBJ2-7; d_call: .; v_call: TRBV4-2; clone_size: .; cdr3_aa: CASSQDDGREQYF; cdr3_nt: TGTGCCAGCAGCCAAGATGATGGCAGGGAGCAGTACTTC
j_call: TRBJ2-6; d_call: TRBD2; v_call: TRBV20-1; clone_size: .; cdr3_aa: CSARLLAGYSGANVLTF; cdr3_nt: TGCAGCGCCCGGCTACTAGCGGGCTACTCTGGGGCCAACGTCCTGACTTTC
j_call: TRBJ2-1; d_call: TRBD2; v_call: TRBV12-3/TRBV12-4; clone_size: .; cdr3_aa: CASSLTSGRDSYNEQFF; cdr3_nt: TGTGCCAGCAGTTTGACTAGCGGGAGGGACTCCTACAATGAGCAGTTCTTC
j_call: TRBJ2-1; d_call: TRBD2; v_call: TRBV4-3; clone_size: .; cdr3_aa: CASSQETARGGYNEQFF; cdr3_nt: TGCGCCAGCAGCCAAGAAACAGCGCGGGGGGGCTACAATGAGCAGTTCTTC
j_call: TRBJ2-1; d_call: TRBD2; v_call: TRBV7-9; clone_size: .; cdr3_aa: CASSLAGSGNDEQFF; cdr3_nt: TGTGCCAGCAGCTTAGCGGGTAGCGGGAACGATGAGCAGTTCTTC
j_call: TRBJ2-6; d_call: TRBD1; v_call: TRBV20-1; clone_size: few; cdr3_aa: CSARDGRRTGNAGANVLTF; cdr3_nt: TGCAGTGCTAGAGATGGGCGAAGGACAGGGAACGCTGGGGCCAACGTCCTGACTTTC
j_call: TRBJ2-5; d_call: .; v_call: TRBV10-3; clone_size: .; cdr3_aa: CAISEALRGGTQYF; cdr3_nt: TGTGCCATCAGTGAGGCTTTGAGGGGCGGGACCCAGTACTTC
j_call: TRBJ2-1; d_call: .; v_call: TRBV12-3/TRBV12-4; clone_size: .; cdr3_aa: CASSPTWGPNEQFF; cdr3_nt: TGTGCCAGCAGTCCAACGTGGGGACCCAATGAGCAGTTCTTC
j_call: TRBJ1-2; d_call: .; v_call: TRBV7-9; clone_size: .; cdr3_aa: CASKDLGPETNYGYTF; cdr3_nt: TGTGCCAGCAAGGACCTCGGGCCGGAGACCAACTATGGCTACACCTTC
j_call: TRBJ2-3; d_call: .; v_call: TRBV10-3; clone_size: .; cdr3_aa: CAIRTQGADTQYF; cdr3_nt: TGTGCCATCAGAACACAGGGAGCAGATACGCAGTATTTT
j_call: TRBJ2-3; d_call: .; v_call: TRBV5-1; clone_size: .; cdr3_aa: CASSLWLEGLDTQYF; cdr3_nt: TGCGCCAGCAGCTTGTGGTTGGAGGGGTTAGATACGCAGTATTTT
j_call: TRBJ2-3; d_call: .; v_call: TRBV27; clone_size: few; cdr3_aa: CASSLQGNRADTQYF; cdr3_nt: TGTGCCAGCAGTTTACAGGGAAATCGGGCAGATACGCAGTATTTT
j_call: TRBJ2-3; d_call: .; v_call: TRBV4-2; clone_size: .; cdr3_aa: CASSQRGVPQDTQYF; cdr3_nt: TGTGCCAGCAGCCAAAGGGGGGTCCCCCAAGATACGCAGTATTTT
j_call: TRBJ2-1; d_call: .; v_call: TRBV12-3/TRBV12-4; clone_size: .; cdr3_aa: CASSAPRDKNEQFF; cdr3_nt: TGTGCCAGCAGTGCCCCTCGGGACAAGAATGAGCAGTTCTTC